This T cell receptor beta chain was sequenced during a study of metastatic and nonmetastatic thyroid tumors. Through MiXCR, TCRdb re-clonotyped the PCR reads. The sample has around 17,000 clones; around 22% are singletons. CDR3 length: 13 residues. Germline values: CDR1 MNHEY, CDR2 SVGEGT. V was clipped by 7 bases and J by 4 bases, with 14 bases between them. The entire patient cohort was treatment-naive prior to thyroid surgery. Sequencing input: adjacent normal tissue. The chain combines TRBV6-2 or TRBV6-3 with TRBJ2-7; D unclear. This sequence was found in a female donor with papillary thyroid cancer or a benign thyroid nodule (not recorded which). Some clones in this sample may be carry-over from other donors' samples. The CDR3 DNA reads as TGTGCCAGCACGCTAAGAGGATTATACGAGCAGTACTTC. This gives the protein CASTLRGLYEQYF.